In its sample, the clone carrying this TCR beta chain was seen a few times. Antigen unknown. Regarding treatment: roughly ten-day PBMC culture with coronavirus spike peptide pools or control peptides (ViraFEST assay). Peptide-pool expansion of antigen-specific T cells preceded TCR sequencing in ViraFEST. Sequencing of cultured CD4+ T cell DNA used the Oncomine TCR Beta short-read assay. TCRdb reprocessed the PCR reads with MiXCR, giving one entry per CDR3 protein. The repertoire has over 20,000 distinct CDR3 sequences, approximately 40% of them found once; the top ten carry less than 20%. This entry comes from a study of vaccination and CD4 T cells after COVID-19. The CDR3 covers 12 residues. Trimming took 7 bases from V and 3 from J, leaving 9 bases between them. Germline assignment: CDR1 SNHLY and CDR2 FYNNEI. Study conclusions and caveats: Although the median of SARS-CoV-2-reactive clonotypes rose from about 20 to 38, the change was not significant.

The sample consisted of CD4+ T cells from blood, cultured in vitro, taken before SARS-CoV-2 vaccination. The sequence came from a human donor who received a COVID-19 vaccine. This chain uses TRBV2 with TRBJ2-5; D unclear. CDR3: CASNLREETQYF. CDR3 in DNA: TGTGCCAGCAATCTGAGAGAAGAGACCCAGTACTTC.